The TCR beta chain described here comes from a study of cytomegalovirus exposure and HLA in healthy donors. The CDR3 is 13 residues long. Per germline, CDR1 SGHRS and CDR2 YFSETQ. V shed 5 bases and J shed 2 bases, with 10 bases lying between them. PCR employed 60 Vbeta and 13 Jbeta primers. The data were produced by immunoSEQ multiplex PCR, yet TCRdb's version contains in-frame clones alone and is incomplete. The sample lists roughly 180,000 clones, roughly a tenth occurring once. The sequencing sample was made of PBMCs. The genes are TRBV5-1 and TRBJ1-1; D call uncertain. The clonotype originates from a woman aged 25 to 39 in good health and CMV-seropositive. DNA for the CDR3: TGCGCCAGCAGAGTGTATAGCAACACTGAAGCTTTCTTT. Translating it yields CASRVYSNTEAFF.